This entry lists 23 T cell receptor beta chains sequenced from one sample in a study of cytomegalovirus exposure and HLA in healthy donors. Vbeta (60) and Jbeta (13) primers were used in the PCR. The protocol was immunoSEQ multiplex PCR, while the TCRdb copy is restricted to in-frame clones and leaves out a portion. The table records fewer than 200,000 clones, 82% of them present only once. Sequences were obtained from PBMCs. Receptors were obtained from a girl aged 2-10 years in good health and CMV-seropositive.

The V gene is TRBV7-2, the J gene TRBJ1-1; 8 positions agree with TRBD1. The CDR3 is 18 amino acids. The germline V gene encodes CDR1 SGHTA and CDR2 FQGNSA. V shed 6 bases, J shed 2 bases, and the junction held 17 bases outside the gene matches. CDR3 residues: CASSQIRGTDRENTEAFF. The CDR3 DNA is TGTGCCAGCAGTCAAATAAGAGGGACGGACAGGGAAAACACTGAAGCTTTCTTT.

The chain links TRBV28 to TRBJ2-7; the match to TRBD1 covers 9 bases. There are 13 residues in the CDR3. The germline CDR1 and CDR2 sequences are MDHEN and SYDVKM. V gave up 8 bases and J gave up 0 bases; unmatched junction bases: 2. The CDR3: CASGTGSSYEQYF. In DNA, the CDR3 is TGTGCCAGCGGGACAGGGAGCTCCTACGAGCAGTACTTC.

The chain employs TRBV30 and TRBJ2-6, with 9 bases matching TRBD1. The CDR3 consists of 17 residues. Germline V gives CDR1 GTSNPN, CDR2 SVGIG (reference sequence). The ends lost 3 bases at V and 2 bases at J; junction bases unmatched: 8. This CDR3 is CAWRRGQGRPGANVLTF. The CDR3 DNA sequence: TGTGCCTGGAGGCGTGGACAGGGGAGGCCTGGGGCCAACGTCCTGACTTTC. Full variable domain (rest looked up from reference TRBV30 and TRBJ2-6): SQTIHQWPATLVQPVGSPLSLECTVEGTSNPNLYWYRQAAGRGLQLLFYSVGIGQISSEVPQNLSASRPQDRQFILSSKKLLLSDSGFYLCAWRRGQGRPGANVLTFGAGSRLTVL.

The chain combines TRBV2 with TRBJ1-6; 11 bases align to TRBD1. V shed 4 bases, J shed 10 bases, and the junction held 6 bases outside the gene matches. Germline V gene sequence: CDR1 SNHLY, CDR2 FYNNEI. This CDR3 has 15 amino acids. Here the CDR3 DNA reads TGTGCCAGCAGTGGGGGACAGGGGGGAAGATCACCCCTCCACTTT. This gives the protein CASSGGQGGRSPLHF.

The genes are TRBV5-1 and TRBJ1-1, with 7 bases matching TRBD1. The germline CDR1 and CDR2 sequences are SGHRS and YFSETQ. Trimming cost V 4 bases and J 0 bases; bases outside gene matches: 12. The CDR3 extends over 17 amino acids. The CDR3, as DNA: TGCGCCAGCAGCCCGGGGGGGACAGAACTAATGAACACTGAAGCTTTCTTT. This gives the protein CASSPGGTELMNTEAFF.

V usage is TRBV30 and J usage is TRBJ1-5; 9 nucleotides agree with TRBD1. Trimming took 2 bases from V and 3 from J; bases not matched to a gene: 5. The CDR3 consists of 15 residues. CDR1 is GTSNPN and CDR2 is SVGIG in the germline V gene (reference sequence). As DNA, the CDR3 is TGTGCCTGGAGTCAAGGGACAGGGAACAATCAGCCCCAGCATTTT. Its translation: CAWSQGTGNNQPQHF.

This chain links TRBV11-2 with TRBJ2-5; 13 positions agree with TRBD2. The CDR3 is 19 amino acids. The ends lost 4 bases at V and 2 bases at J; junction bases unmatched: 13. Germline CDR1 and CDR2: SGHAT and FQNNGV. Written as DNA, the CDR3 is TGTGCCAGCAGCTATAGACCCCCTCAACTAGCGGGAGGGCAAGAGACCCAGTACTTC. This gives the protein CASSYRPPQLAGGQETQYF.

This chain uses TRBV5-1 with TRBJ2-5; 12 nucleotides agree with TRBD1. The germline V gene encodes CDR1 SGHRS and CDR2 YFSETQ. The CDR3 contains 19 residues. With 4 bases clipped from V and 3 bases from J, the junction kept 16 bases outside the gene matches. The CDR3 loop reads CASSLRLGMGQGAKETQYF. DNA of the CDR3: TGCGCCAGCAGCCTCAGACTCGGAATGGGACAGGGGGCGAAAGAGACCCAGTACTTC.

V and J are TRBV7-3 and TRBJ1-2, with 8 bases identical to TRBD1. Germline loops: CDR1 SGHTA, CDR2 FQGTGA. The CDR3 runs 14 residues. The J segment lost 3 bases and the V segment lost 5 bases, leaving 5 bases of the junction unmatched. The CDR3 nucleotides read TGTGCCAGCAGCCCTACAGGGGGGGACTATGGCTACACCTTC. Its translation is CASSPTGGDYGYTF.

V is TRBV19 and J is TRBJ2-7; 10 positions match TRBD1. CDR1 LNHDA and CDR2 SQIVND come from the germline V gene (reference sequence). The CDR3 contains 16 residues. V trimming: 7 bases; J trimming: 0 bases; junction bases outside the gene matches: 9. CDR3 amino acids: CASKTRDRGSSYEQYF. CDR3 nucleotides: TGTGCCAGTAAAACCCGGGACAGGGGTTCCTCCTACGAGCAGTACTTC.

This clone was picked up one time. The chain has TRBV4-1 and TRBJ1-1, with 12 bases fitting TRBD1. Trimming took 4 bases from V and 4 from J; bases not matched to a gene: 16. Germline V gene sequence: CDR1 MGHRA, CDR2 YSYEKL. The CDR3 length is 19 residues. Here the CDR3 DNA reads TGCGCCAGCAGCCCAGAGGTTGGGACAGGGGGCTTATTGGGCACTGAAGCTTTCTTT. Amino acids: CASSPEVGTGGLLGTEAFF.

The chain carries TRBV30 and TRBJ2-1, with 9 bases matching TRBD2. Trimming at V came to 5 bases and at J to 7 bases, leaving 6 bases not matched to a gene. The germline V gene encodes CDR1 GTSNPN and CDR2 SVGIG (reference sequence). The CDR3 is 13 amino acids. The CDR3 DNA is TGTGCCTGGGGGACTAGCCCTCTAAATGAGCAGTTCTTC. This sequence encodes CAWGTSPLNEQFF.

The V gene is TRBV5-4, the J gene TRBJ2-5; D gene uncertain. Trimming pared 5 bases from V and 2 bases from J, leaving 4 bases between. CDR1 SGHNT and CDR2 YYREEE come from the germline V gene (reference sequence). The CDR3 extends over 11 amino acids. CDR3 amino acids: CASRSQETQYF. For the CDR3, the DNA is TGTGCCAGCAGATCTCAAGAGACCCAGTACTTC.

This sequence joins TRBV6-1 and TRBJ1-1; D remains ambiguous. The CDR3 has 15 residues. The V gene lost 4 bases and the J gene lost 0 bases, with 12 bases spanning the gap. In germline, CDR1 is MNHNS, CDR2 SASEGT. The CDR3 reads CASSVNLAVNTEAFF. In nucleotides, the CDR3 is TGTGCCAGCAGTGTAAATTTGGCGGTGAACACTGAAGCTTTCTTT.

CDR3: CASSLTGGRNTEAFF. The CDR3 coding sequence is TGTGCCAGCAGCTTGACAGGGGGCCGGAACACTGAAGCTTTCTTT. The chain couples TRBV7-4 to TRBJ1-1, with 10 nucleotides matching TRBD1. This CDR3 contains 15 residues. V gave up 3 bases and J gave up 1 base; unmatched junction bases: 2. From germline, CDR1 is SGHVT and CDR2 SQSDAQ.

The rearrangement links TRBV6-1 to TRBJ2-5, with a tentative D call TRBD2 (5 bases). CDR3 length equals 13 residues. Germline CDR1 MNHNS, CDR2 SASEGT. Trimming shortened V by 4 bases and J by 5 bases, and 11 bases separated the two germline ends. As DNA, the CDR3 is TGTGCCAGCAGTGGGACTTCCCCTGAGACCCAGTACTTC. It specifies CASSGTSPETQYF.

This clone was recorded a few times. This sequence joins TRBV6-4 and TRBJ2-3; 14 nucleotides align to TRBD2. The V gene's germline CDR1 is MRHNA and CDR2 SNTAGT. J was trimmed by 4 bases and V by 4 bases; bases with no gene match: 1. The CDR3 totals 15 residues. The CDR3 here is CASSGLAGGADTQYF. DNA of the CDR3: TGTGCCAGCAGTGGACTAGCGGGAGGGGCAGATACGCAGTATTTT.

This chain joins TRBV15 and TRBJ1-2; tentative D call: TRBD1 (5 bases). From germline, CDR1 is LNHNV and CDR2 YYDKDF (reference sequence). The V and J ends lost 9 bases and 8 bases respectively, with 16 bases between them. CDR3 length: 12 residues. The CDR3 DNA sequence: TGTGCCACGGCGGCAGGGATTGACGGCTACACCTTC. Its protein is CATAAGIDGYTF.

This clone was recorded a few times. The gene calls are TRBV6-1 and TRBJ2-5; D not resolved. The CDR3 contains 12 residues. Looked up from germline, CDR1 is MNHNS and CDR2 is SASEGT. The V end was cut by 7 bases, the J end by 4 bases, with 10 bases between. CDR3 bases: TGTGCCAGCACCGACAAGAGAGAGACCCAGTACTTC. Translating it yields CASTDKRETQYF.

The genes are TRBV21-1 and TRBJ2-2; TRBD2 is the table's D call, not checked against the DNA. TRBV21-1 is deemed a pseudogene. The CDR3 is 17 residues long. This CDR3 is CASSKPSKTEQSGELFF. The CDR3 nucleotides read TGTGCCAGCAGCAAACCCAGCAAAACGGAGCAATCCGGGGAGCTGTTTTTT.

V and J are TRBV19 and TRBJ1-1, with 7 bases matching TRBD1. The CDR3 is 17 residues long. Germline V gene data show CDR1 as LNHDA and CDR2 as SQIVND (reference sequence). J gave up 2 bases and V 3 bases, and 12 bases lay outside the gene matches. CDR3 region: CASSIRDSQGGNTEAFF. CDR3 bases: TGTGCCAGTAGTATCAGGGACTCCCAGGGGGGAAACACTGAAGCTTTCTTT.

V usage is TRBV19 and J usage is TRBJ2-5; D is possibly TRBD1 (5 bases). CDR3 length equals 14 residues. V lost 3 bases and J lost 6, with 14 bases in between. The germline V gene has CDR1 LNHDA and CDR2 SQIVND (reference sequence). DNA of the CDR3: TGTGCCAGTAGTATCGAGGCAGGGAAGCAGACCCAGTACTTC. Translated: CASSIEAGKQTQYF.

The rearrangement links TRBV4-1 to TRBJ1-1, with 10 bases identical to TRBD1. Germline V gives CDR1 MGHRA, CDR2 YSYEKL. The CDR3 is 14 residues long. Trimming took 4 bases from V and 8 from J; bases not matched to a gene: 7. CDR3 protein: CASSPPGQGPEAFF. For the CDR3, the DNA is TGCGCCAGCAGCCCCCCGGGACAGGGGCCCGAAGCTTTCTTT.